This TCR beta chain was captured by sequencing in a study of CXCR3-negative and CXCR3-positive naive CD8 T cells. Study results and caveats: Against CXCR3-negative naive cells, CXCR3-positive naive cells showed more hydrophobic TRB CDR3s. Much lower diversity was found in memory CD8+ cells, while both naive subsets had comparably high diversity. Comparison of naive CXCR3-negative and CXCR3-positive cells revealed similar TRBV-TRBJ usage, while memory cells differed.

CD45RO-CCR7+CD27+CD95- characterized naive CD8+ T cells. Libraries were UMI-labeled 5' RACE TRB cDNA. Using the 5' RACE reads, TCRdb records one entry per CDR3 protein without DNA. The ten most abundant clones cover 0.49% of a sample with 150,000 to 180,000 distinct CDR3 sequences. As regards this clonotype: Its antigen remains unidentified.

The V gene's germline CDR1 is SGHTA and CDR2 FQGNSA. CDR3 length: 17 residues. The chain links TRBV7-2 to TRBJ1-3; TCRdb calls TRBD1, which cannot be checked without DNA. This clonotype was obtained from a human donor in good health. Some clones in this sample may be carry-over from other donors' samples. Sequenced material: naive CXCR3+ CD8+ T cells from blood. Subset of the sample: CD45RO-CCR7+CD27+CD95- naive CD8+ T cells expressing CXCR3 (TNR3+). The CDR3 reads CASSYPGQGFSGNTIYF.